This TCR beta chain was documented in a study of lymphopenia after photon versus proton radiotherapy (dated 2019 in TCRdb). Background for the entire study: Photon and proton radiation therapy were compared by the study for their immunological effects in patients with gastrointestinal tumors who developed high-grade lymphopenia. The goal of the study was to characterize the differences between the two radiation modalities in how they affect the immune system. A cohort of under 25 patients with gastrointestinal tumors who received either photon or proton therapy and subsequently developed lymphopenia was included. Broader findings and caveats from the paper: Relative stability during treatment was observed in proton-treated patients, whereas loss of naive T cells and TCR diversity and gain of effector/memory populations were observed in photon-treated patients. The authors looked at the survival association only in patients who died, and they framed better survival with proton therapy as a possibility rather than a demonstrated result. Across the cohort, a larger post-nadir drop in TCR diversity was inversely correlated with overall survival time among patients who died. After the lymphocyte count nadir, repertoires from photon-treated patients showed oligoclonal expansion, particularly of CD8+ Temra cells, and this expansion drove the decline in diversity.

On this clone itself: The antigen this receptor binds is unknown. No much larger clone exists at a distance of one base, and base qualities are not known.

The method was the immunoSEQ multiplex PCR assay. Deep sequencing of rearranged TCR beta loci, alongside multiparametric flow cytometry, was used to profile T cell repertoires. This is the immuneACCESS table as TCRdb keeps it, with only in-frame sequences that have V and J called. A part of the clones is gone; compared with another copy, unresolved V genes explain less than half, and the rest is unexplained. In this sample the table shows under 70,000 clones, 80% to 95% of which occur a single time. In total, the top ten clones hold approximately 2% of the sample. The CDR3 goes from the cysteine to the phenylalanine over 15 residues. CDR3 DNA is the only sequence kept; it has 45 bases, read in frame from the first base. Taken from the germline V gene, the CDR1 and CDR2 loops are SGHTA and FQGNSA. After removal of 3 bases from V and 3 bases from J, the junction retains 6 bases not matched to a gene.

The specimen was peripheral blood, collected from a patient treated with photon-based radiotherapy. The sequence came from a woman in her thirties or forties with cholangiocarcinoma. The chain couples TRBV7-2 to TRBJ2-7; 9 middle bases align to TRBD2. The DNA is as follows: TGTGCCAGCAGCTTGGCATCGACTAGCGGCTACGAGCAGTACTTC. Its translation reads: CASSLASTSGYEQYF.